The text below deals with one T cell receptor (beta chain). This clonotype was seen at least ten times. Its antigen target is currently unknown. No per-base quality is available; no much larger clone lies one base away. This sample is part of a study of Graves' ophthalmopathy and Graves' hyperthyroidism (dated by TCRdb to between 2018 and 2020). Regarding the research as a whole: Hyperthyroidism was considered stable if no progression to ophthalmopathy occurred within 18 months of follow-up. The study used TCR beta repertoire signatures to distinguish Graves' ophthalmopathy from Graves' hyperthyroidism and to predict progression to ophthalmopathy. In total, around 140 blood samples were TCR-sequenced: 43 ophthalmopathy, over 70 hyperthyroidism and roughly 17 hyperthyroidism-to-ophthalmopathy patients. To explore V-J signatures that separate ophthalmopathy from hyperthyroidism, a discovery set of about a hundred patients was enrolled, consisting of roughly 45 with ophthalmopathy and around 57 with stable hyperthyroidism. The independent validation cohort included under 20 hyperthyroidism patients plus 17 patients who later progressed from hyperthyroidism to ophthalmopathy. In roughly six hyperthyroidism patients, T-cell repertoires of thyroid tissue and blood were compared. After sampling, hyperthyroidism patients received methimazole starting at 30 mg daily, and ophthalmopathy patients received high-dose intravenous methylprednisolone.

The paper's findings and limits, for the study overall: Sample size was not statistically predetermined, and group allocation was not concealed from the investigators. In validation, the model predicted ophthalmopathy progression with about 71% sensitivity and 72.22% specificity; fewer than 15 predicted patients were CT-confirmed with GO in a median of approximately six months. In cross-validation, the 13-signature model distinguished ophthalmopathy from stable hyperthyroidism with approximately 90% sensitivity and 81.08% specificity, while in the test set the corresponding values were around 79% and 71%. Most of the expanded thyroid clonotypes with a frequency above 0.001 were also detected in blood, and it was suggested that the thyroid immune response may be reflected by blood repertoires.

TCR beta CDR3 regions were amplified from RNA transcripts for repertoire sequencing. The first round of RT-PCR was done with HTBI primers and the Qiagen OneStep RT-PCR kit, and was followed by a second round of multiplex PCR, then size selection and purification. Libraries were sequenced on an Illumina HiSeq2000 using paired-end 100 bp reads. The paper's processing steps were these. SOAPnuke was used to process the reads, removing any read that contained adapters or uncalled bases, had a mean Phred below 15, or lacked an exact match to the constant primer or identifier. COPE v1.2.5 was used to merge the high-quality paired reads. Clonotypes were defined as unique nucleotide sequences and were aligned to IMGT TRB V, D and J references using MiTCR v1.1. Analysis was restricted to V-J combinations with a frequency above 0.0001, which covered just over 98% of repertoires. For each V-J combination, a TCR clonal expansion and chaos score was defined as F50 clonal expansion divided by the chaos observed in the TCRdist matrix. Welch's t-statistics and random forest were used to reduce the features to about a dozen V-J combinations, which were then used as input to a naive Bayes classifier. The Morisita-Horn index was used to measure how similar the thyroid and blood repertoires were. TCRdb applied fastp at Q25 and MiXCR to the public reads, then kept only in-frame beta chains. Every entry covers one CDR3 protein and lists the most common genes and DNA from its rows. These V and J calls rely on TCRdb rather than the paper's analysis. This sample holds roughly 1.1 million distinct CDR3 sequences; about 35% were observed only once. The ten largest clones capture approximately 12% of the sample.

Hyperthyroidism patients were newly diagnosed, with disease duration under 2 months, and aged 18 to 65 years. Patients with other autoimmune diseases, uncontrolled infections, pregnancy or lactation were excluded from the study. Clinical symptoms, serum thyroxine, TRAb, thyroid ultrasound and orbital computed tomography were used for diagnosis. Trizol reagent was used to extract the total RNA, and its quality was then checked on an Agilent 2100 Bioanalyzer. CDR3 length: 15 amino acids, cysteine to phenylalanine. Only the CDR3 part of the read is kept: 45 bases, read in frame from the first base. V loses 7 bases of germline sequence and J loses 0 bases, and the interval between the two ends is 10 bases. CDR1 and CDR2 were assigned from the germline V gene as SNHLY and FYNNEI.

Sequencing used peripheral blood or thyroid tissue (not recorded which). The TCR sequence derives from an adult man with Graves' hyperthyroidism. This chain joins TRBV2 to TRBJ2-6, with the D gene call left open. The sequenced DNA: TGTGCCAGCACGACCGGGCCCTCTGGGGCCAACGTCCTGACTTTC. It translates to CASTTGPSGANVLTF.